What follows are 3 T cell receptor beta chains derived from one specimen sequenced in a study of blood T cell repertoires in COVID-19. Profiling relied on immunoSEQ multiplex PCR, and the TCRdb table lists in-frame clones only, not all of them. The sample includes a few hundred thousand clones, 84% of them seen just once. Sequencing input: peripheral blood. Every receptor here comes from a man aged 25-40 years with active or convalescent COVID-19.

The V call is TRBV7-2, the J call TRBJ2-5; a possible D gene is TRBD1 (6 bases). Germline CDR1 SGHTA, CDR2 FQGNSA. Between the trimmed V and J ends, which lost 4 bases and 7 bases, there was a span of 25 bases. The CDR3 length is 17 residues. The CDR3 DNA reads TGTGCCAGCAGCTCCGGACACGCGAGCACAGGGTCAGGGACCCAGTACTTC. Encoded protein: CASSSGHASTGSGTQYF.

The genes are TRBV27 and TRBJ2-7; TRBD1 aligns across 8 bases. Trimming removed 10 bases from V and 4 bases from J; junction bases left unmatched: 12. From germline, CDR1 is MNHEY and CDR2 SMNVEV (reference sequence). The CDR3 is made up of 14 amino acids. The CDR3 loop is CATASGQGLYEQYF. For the CDR3, the DNA is TGTGCCACCGCGTCCGGACAGGGATTGTACGAGCAGTACTTC.

The chain has TRBV27 and TRBJ1-2, with 8 bases matching TRBD1. Looked up from germline, CDR1 is MNHEY and CDR2 is SMNVEV (reference sequence). The CDR3 sequence is 17 residues long. J gave up 8 bases and V 3 bases, and 17 bases lay outside the gene matches. This CDR3 reads CASSFRWQGAIMYGYTF. Written as DNA, the CDR3 is TGTGCCAGCAGTTTCCGTTGGCAGGGGGCAATCATGTACGGCTACACCTTC.